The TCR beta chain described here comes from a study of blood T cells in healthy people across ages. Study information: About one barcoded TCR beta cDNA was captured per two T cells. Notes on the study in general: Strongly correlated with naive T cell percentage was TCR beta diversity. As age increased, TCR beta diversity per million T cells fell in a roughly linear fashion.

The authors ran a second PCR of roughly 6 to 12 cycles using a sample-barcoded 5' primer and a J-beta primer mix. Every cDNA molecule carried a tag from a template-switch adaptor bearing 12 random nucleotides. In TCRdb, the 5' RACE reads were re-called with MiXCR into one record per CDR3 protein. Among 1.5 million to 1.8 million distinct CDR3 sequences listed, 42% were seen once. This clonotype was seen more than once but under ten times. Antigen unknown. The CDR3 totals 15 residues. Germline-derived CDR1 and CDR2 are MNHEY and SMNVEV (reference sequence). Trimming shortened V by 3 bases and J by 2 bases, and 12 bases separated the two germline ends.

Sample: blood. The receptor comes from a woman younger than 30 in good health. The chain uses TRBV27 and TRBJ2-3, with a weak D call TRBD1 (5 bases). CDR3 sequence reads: CASSLTAYYTDTQYF. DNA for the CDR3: TGTGCCAGCAGTTTGACAGCTTACTACACAGATACGCAGTATTTT.